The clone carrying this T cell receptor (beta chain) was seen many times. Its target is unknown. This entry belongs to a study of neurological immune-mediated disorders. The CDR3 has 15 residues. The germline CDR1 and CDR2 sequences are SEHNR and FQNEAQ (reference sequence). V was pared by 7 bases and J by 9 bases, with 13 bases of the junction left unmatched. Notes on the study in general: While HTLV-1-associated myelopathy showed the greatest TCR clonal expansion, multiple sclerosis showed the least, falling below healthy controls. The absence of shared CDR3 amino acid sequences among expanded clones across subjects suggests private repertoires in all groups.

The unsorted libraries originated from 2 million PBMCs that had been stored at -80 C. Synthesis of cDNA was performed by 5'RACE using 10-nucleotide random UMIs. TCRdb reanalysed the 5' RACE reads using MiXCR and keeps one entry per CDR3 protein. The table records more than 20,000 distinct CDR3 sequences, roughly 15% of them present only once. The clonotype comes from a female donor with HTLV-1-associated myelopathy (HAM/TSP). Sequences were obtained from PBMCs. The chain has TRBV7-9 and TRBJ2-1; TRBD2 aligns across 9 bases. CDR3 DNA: TGTGCCAGCAACAGAGGGGCTAGCGGGAATTTTGAGCAGTTCTTC. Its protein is CASNRGASGNFEQFF.